This note documents a single T cell receptor beta chain sequence. Its antigen is not known. The iRepertoire nested amplicon-rescue multiplex PCR amplified TCR alpha and beta CDR3s from RNA. TCRdb independently ran MiXCR on the multiplex PCR reads; one entry per CDR3 protein. The table shows 150,000 to 200,000 distinct CDR3 sequences, with about 46% occurring only once. The data derive from a study of glioma-infiltrating T cells. General study points: Non-neoplastic patients had below-expected tissue-blood divergence, while all gliomas exceeded expectation. Tissue and blood shared very few CDR3 sequences.

The germline V gene has CDR1 MNHNS and CDR2 SASEGT. The length of the CDR3 is 15 residues. J was trimmed by 4 bases and V by 6 bases; bases with no gene match: 11. The sequence was collected from a human donor with low-grade glioma or glioblastoma, undergoing nonglioma brain surgery, or in good health (not recorded which). Source material: glioma tissue, nonneoplastic brain tissue, or PBMCs (not recorded which). The V call is TRBV6-1, the J call TRBJ2-7; TRBD1 matches at 8 bases. The CDR3 is CASRKNQGAEYEQYF. Here the CDR3 DNA reads TGTGCCAGCAGAAAAAACCAGGGGGCCGAATACGAGCAGTACTTC.